The 27 T cell receptor beta chains given below trace back to one sample, sequenced in a study of T cell responses to AZD1222 COVID-19 vaccine. Generated by immunoSEQ multiplex PCR, the TCRdb table keeps only in-frame clones and is missing some. Of roughly 70,000 clones in the sample, less than 85% were seen once. The source was peripheral blood, collected on day 0 of AZD1222 vaccination. Receptors originate from an adult in good health.

The chain joins TRBV7-6 to TRBJ2-2, with D uncertain. In germline, CDR1 is SGHVS, CDR2 FNYEAQ. There are 17 residues in the CDR3. Trimming removed 2 bases at V and 0 bases at J, with 13 bases between. Here the CDR3 DNA reads TGTGCCAGCAGCTTATTCCATGCAGGTTCGAACACCGGGGAGCTGTTTTTT. Encoded protein: CASSLFHAGSNTGELFF. Supplemented by reference TRBV7-6 and TRBJ2-2, the full variable domain reads GAGVSQSPRYKVTKRGQDVALRCDPISGHVSLYWYRQALGQGPEFLTYFNYEAQQDKSGLPNDRFSAERPEGSISTLTIQRTEQRDSAMYRCASSLFHAGSNTGELFFGEGSRLTVL.

Note on this clone: This specimen includes other DNA sequences encoding the same CDR3. J is TRBJ1-6 and V is TRBV9; D call uncertain. V gave up 0 bases and J gave up 7 bases, with 8 bases separating them. The CDR3 has 14 residues. Germline lookup yields CDR1 SGDLS and CDR2 YYNGEE. Here the CDR3 reads CASSVGLSNSPLHF. CDR3 bases: TGTGCCAGCAGCGTAGGACTTTCAAATTCACCCCTCCACTTT.

This sequence joins TRBV5-1 and TRBJ2-3, with 8 bases fitting TRBD2. V shed 4 bases, J shed 6 bases, and the junction held 7 bases outside the gene matches. The germline gives CDR1 SGHRS, CDR2 YFSETQ. The CDR3 runs 14 residues. This CDR3 is CASSPISGADTQYF. The CDR3 nucleotides are TGCGCCAGCAGCCCTATTAGCGGGGCCGATACGCAGTATTTT.

This clone was seen only a few times. The chain links TRBV7-6 to TRBJ1-3; 7 bases are shared with TRBD1. With V trimmed by 4 bases and J by 4 bases, 4 bases remained unmatched. Germline CDR1 SGHVS, CDR2 FNYEAQ. The CDR3 spans 14 residues. The chain's CDR3 is CASSSGTAGNTIYF. DNA for the CDR3: TGTGCCAGCAGCTCCGGGACAGCGGGAAACACCATATATTTT.

This chain uses TRBV12-3 or TRBV12-4 with TRBJ2-7, with 9 bases that match TRBD1. V lost 8 bases to trimming and J lost 2 bases; unmatched junction nucleotides: 4. The CDR3 totals 13 residues. The CDR3: CASGRTGAYEQYF. CDR3 nucleotides: TGTGCCAGCGGCCGGACAGGGGCCTACGAGCAGTACTTC.

The rearrangement links TRBV6-5 to TRBJ1-4, with 9 bases aligning to TRBD1. Looked up from germline, CDR1 is MNHEY and CDR2 is SVGAGI. The V and J ends lost 6 bases and 7 bases, in that order; junction bases with no gene match: 6. The CDR3 is made up of 14 amino acids. Written as DNA, the CDR3 is TGTGCCAGCAGAGCTGGACAGGGGACTGAAAAACTGTTTTTT. It is translated as CASRAGQGTEKLFF.

This clone came up once. V gene TRBV6-5 combines with J gene TRBJ1-2; D unclear. Germline values: CDR1 MNHEY, CDR2 SVGAGI. Trimming removed 9 bases at V and 1 base at J, with 15 bases between. The CDR3 totals 14 residues. In DNA, the CDR3 is TGTGCCAGTTCTCCGGGCCAGAGTAACTATGGCTACACCTTC. Translated: CASSPGQSNYGYTF.

The chain uses TRBV3-1 (or the pseudogene TRBV3-2) and TRBJ2-1; 8 positions match TRBD2. V gave up 2 bases and J gave up 14 bases; unmatched junction bases: 8. CDR3 length: 13 residues. Germline assignment: CDR1 LGHDT and CDR2 YNNKEL (reference sequence). Written as DNA, the CDR3 is TGTGCCAGCAGCCAAACACCGGGAGGGCCGGAGTTCTTC. Translating it yields CASSQTPGGPEFF.

This clone showed up just once. The genes are TRBV7-9 and TRBJ1-5; perhaps TRBD1 as D (5 bases). CDR1 and CDR2 (germline): SEHNR, FQNEAQ (reference sequence). CDR3 length: 13 residues. V lost 5 bases to trimming and J lost 6 bases, with 11 bases between them. CDR3 region: CASSLNQGQPQHF. CDR3 in DNA: TGTGCCAGCAGCCTTAATCAGGGTCAGCCCCAGCATTTT. Full variable domain (remainder filled in from reference TRBV7-9 and TRBJ1-5): DTGVSQNPRHKITKRGQNVTFRCDPISEHNRLYWYRQTLGQGPEFLTYFQNEAQLEKSRLLSDRFSAERPKGSFSTLEIQRTEQGDSAMYLCASSLNQGQPQHFGDGTRLSIL.

The chain has TRBV6-1 and TRBJ2-3, with 10 bases identical to TRBD2. Trimming removed 2 bases from V and 1 base from J; junction bases left unmatched: 6. CDR1 MNHNS and CDR2 SASEGT come from the germline V gene. The CDR3 has 17 amino acids. CDR3 in DNA: TGTGCCAGCAGTGAATTCCCTAGCGGGGGACGCACAGATACGCAGTATTTT. Translated, it gives CASSEFPSGGRTDTQYF.

The chain combines TRBV10-1 with TRBJ2-3, with 8 bases aligning to TRBD2. Trimming at V came to 0 bases and at J to 6 bases, leaving 5 bases not matched to a gene. The CDR3 is 15 amino acids. CDR1 and CDR2 (germline): WNHNN, SYGVQD (reference sequence). The CDR3 DNA follows: TGCGCCAGCAGTGAGTCGGGACTAGTGGCTGATACGCAGTATTTT. The encoded protein is CASSESGLVADTQYF.

V gene TRBV7-9 combines with J gene TRBJ1-1; 9 bases map to TRBD1. Trimming removed 4 bases from V and 5 bases from J; junction bases left unmatched: 11. Germline loops: CDR1 SEHNR, CDR2 FQNEAQ (reference sequence). The length of the CDR3 is 16 residues. This CDR3 is CASSSTGQGVRTEAFF. The CDR3 nucleotides are TGTGCCAGCAGCTCCACGGGACAGGGTGTGAGAACTGAAGCTTTCTTT. The whole variable domain, remainder taken from reference TRBV7-9 and TRBJ1-1, is DTGVSQNPRHKITKRGQNVTFRCDPISEHNRLYWYRQTLGQGPEFLTYFQNEAQLEKSRLLSDRFSAERPKGSFSTLEIQRTEQGDSAMYLCASSSTGQGVRTEAFFGQGTRLTVV.

The rearrangement links TRBV4-1 to TRBJ2-7, with no clear D. The germline V gene encodes CDR1 MGHRA and CDR2 YSYEKL. With 1 base removed from V and 2 bases from J, the gap between germline ends came to 6 bases. The CDR3 covers 13 residues. CDR3 nucleotide sequence: TGCGCCAGCAGCCAAGGACACACCTACGAGCAGTACTTC. This codes for CASSQGHTYEQYF.

The gene calls are TRBV6-5 and TRBJ2-7, with D unresolved. With 0 bases removed from V and 3 bases from J, the gap between germline ends came to 12 bases. The CDR3 extends over 15 amino acids. The germline CDR1 and CDR2 sequences are MNHEY and SVGAGI. The CDR3 loop reads CASSYSRMSLYEQYF. CDR3 DNA: TGTGCCAGCAGTTACTCTCGGATGAGTCTCTACGAGCAGTACTTC.

V and J are TRBV5-1 and TRBJ2-3, with 8 bases matching TRBD2. The germline V gene encodes CDR1 SGHRS and CDR2 YFSETQ. Trimming cost V 3 bases and J 4 bases; bases outside gene matches: 4. CDR3 length: 14 residues. This chain's CDR3 is CASSSGGGADTQYF. CDR3 in DNA: TGCGCCAGCAGCTCGGGGGGGGGCGCAGATACGCAGTATTTT.

The rearrangement links TRBV29-1 to TRBJ2-5; D is perhaps TRBD2 (7 bases). In germline, CDR1 is SQVTM, CDR2 ANQGSEA. The V end lost 6 bases, the J end lost 5 bases, and 16 bases lay between the germline ends. The CDR3 spans 13 residues. The CDR3 nucleotides are TGCAGCGTCCGGGGGGCTAGTGGGGAGACCCAGTACTTC. This gives the protein CSVRGASGETQYF.

Remarks on this clone: The sample carries other DNA sequences with the same CDR3. V is TRBV5-1 and J is TRBJ2-7; 8 nucleotides align to TRBD1. The CDR3 runs to 15 residues. In germline, CDR1 is SGHRS, CDR2 YFSETQ. With V trimmed by 1 base and J by 3 bases, 6 bases remained unmatched. The chain's CDR3 is CASSLTAGGGYEQYF. The CDR3 nucleotides are TGCGCCAGCAGCTTGACGGCAGGGGGCGGCTACGAGCAGTACTTC.

The chain employs TRBV7-9 and TRBJ2-5; unclear D gene. From germline, CDR1 is SEHNR and CDR2 FQNEAQ (reference sequence). CDR3 size: 16 residues. Trimming cost V 4 bases and J 1 base, with 16 bases left between them. The DNA for the CDR3 is TGTGCCAGCAGCTCAAATTCCGGTAACAGCCAAGAGACCCAGTACTTC. Its protein is CASSSNSGNSQETQYF. The variable domain in full, with the rest retrieved from reference TRBV7-9 and TRBJ2-5, is DTGVSQNPRHKITKRGQNVTFRCDPISEHNRLYWYRQTLGQGPEFLTYFQNEAQLEKSRLLSDRFSAERPKGSFSTLEIQRTEQGDSAMYLCASSSNSGNSQETQYFGPGTRLLVL.

This chain connects TRBV11-2 to TRBJ1-4; D uncertain. The CDR3 loop spans 12 amino acids. Germline-derived CDR1 and CDR2 are SGHAT and FQNNGV. Between the trimmed V and J ends, which lost 8 bases and 8 bases, there was a span of 12 bases. The CDR3 loop reads CASSGLGEKLFF. CDR3 sequence (DNA): TGTGCCAGCTCCGGATTAGGGGAAAAACTGTTTTTT.

V and J are TRBV7-8 and TRBJ1-2, with D possibly TRBD1 on 5 matching bases. Germline values: CDR1 SGHVS, CDR2 FQNEAQ. V lost 3 bases and J 4 bases, leaving 15 bases between the germline ends. This CDR3 is built from 15 residues. In DNA, the CDR3 is TGTGCCAGCAGCTTGGACGGGGGAAGCCGCTATGGCTACACCTTC. Amino acid sequence: CASSLDGGSRYGYTF.

In its sample, this clone was seen once. The V and J genes are TRBV12-3 or TRBV12-4 and TRBJ1-2; weak D call: TRBD1 (5 bases). There are 13 residues in the CDR3. Deletions cut 2 bases from V and 7 bases from J, with 11 bases between. This CDR3 reads CASSLMGRGGYTF. CDR3 sequence (DNA): TGTGCCAGCAGTTTAATGGGACGGGGTGGCTACACCTTC.

This chain connects TRBV6-5 to TRBJ1-4; tentative D call: TRBD1 (6 bases). Looked up from germline, CDR1 is MNHEY and CDR2 is SVGAGI. The CDR3 totals 14 residues. Trimming took off 6 bases at V and 11 bases at J, with 19 bases between the two ends. The CDR3 nucleotides are TGTGCCAGCAGAGACTTCTCCCTAGGGGGGAAACTGTTTTTT. Encoded protein: CASRDFSLGGKLFF.

There are a few counts of this clone. V and J are TRBV5-1 and TRBJ2-2, with D unclear. The CDR3 is 15 residues long. The germline V and J ends were trimmed by 4 bases and 6 bases, with 16 bases remaining between them. Germline values: CDR1 SGHRS, CDR2 YFSETQ. CDR3: CASSLHVDLAGELFF. CDR3 sequence (DNA): TGCGCCAGCAGCCTACACGTGGATTTGGCCGGGGAGCTGTTTTTT.

The J gene is TRBJ1-2, the V gene TRBV5-4; D might be TRBD1 (6 bases). CDR1 is SGHNT and CDR2 is YYREEE in the germline V gene (reference sequence). The CDR3 is 15 amino acids. V dropped 3 bases and J dropped 4 bases, with 16 bases sitting between them. The CDR3 is CASSWQDSIFYGYTF. The CDR3 bases are TGTGCCAGCAGCTGGCAGGACAGCATCTTCTATGGCTACACCTTC.

This rearrangement joins TRBV5-5 to TRBJ1-1; the match to TRBD1 covers 8 bases. The CDR3 contains 14 residues. Losses at the gene ends were 4 bases for V and 4 bases for J; bases not matched to a gene: 6. Per the germline V gene, CDR1 is SGHKS and CDR2 is YYEKEE (reference sequence). The CDR3: CASSPGQGSTEAFF. CDR3 sequence (DNA): TGTGCCAGCAGCCCTGGACAGGGCAGCACTGAAGCTTTCTTT.

This chain uses TRBV5-1 with TRBJ2-6; no clear D gene. Trimming took 0 bases from V and 0 from J, leaving 10 bases between them. This CDR3 has 17 amino acids. The germline V gene has CDR1 SGHRS and CDR2 YFSETQ. In nucleotides, the CDR3 is TGCGCCAGCAGCTTGGGTCGGCAGACCTCTGGGGCCAACGTCCTGACTTTC. Residues: CASSLGRQTSGANVLTF.

The CDR3 loop reads CASSVDANYGYTF. In DNA, the CDR3 is TGTGCCAGCAGCGTAGACGCTAACTATGGCTACACCTTC. This chain joins TRBV9 and TRBJ1-2; D is uncertain. Trimming pared 0 bases from V and 0 bases from J, leaving 3 bases between. The CDR3 has 13 amino acids. Per the germline V gene, CDR1 is SGDLS and CDR2 is YYNGEE.